These 32 T cell receptor beta chains originate from one sample sequenced in a study of blood T cell repertoires in COVID-19. Produced via immunoSEQ multiplex PCR; TCRdb's table is partial and in-frame only. The data contain more than 300,000 clones, 87% of them seen just once; the ten biggest clones take up about 9.4%. The sequenced sample consisted of peripheral blood. The receptors were gathered from a woman in her twenties or thirties with COVID-19, enrolled during active disease.

Of note for this clone: One end of the junction is discordant with germline, which a read error may explain. J is TRBJ2-3 and V is TRBV3-1 (or the pseudogene TRBV3-2); weak D call: TRBD2 (8 bases). This CDR3 region has 13 residues. Germline V gives CDR1 LGHDT, CDR2 YNNKEL (reference sequence). This chain's CDR3 is CASSLGGDSPGHF. CDR3 DNA sequence: TGTGCCAGCAGCCTCGGGGGGGACAGCCCAGGGCATTTT.

The chain uses TRBV25-1 and TRBJ1-1; 8 bases map to TRBD1. J gave up 6 bases and V 3 bases, and 6 bases lay outside the gene matches. The CDR3 loop spans 14 amino acids. Germline V lookup: CDR1 MGHDK, CDR2 SYGVNS. The CDR3 is CASSDPDRVSEAFF. For the CDR3, the DNA is TGTGCCAGCAGTGATCCGGACAGGGTTTCTGAAGCTTTCTTT.

The gene calls are TRBV20-1 and TRBJ2-3, with unresolved D. This CDR3 is built from 8 residues. Germline CDR1 is DFQATT and CDR2 is SNEGSKA (reference sequence). V lost 3 bases and J 14 bases, leaving 6 bases between the germline ends. CDR3: CSASPRYF. CDR3 nucleotide sequence: TGCAGTGCTAGCCCTAGGTATTTT.

The J gene is TRBJ2-7, the V gene TRBV5-5; unclear D gene. Germline loops: CDR1 SGHKS, CDR2 YYEKEE (reference sequence). The ends were cut back, 4 bases at V and 3 bases at J, with 5 bases in the middle. The CDR3 has 11 residues. CDR3 DNA sequence: TGTGCCAGCAGCAACAACTACGAGCAGTACTTC. This sequence encodes CASSNNYEQYF.

The chain has TRBV24-1 and TRBJ1-2, with 7 nucleotides matching TRBD1. The V segment lost 4 bases and the J segment 7 bases; nucleotides outside the gene matches: 8. CDR3 length equals 14 residues. CDR1 and CDR2 (germline): KGHDR, SFDVKD. The DNA of the CDR3 is TGTGCCACCAGTGAAGGCACAGGGGATCGTGGCTACACCTTC. This sequence encodes CATSEGTGDRGYTF.

The gene calls are TRBV29-1 and TRBJ1-4; TRBD1 is a possible D gene (6 bases). CDR1 and CDR2 (germline): SQVTM, ANQGSEA. The CDR3 consists of 14 residues. The germline V and J ends were trimmed by 5 bases and 7 bases, with 17 bases remaining between them. This CDR3 is CSVLIGGAGEKLFF. In DNA, the CDR3 is TGCAGCGTTCTCATCGGGGGGGCTGGTGAAAAACTGTTTTTT.

Here the CDR3 DNA reads TGTGCCATCAGGGGGGACAGGGGGGATAATTCACCCCTCCACTTT. As protein: CAIRGDRGDNSPLHF. This chain links TRBV10-3 with TRBJ1-6, with 11 bases aligning to TRBD1. J lost 5 bases, V lost 6 bases, and 3 bases had no gene match. From germline, CDR1 is ENHRY and CDR2 SYGVKD. CDR3 length equals 15 residues.

This clone has a count of ten or more. The chain couples TRBV27 to TRBJ1-1; TRBD1 aligns across 8 bases. Trimming at V came to 3 bases and at J to 5 bases, leaving 5 bases not matched to a gene. The CDR3 covers 14 residues. Germline V gene sequence: CDR1 MNHEY, CDR2 SMNVEV (reference sequence). The CDR3 spells CASSFRTGQTEAFF. In nucleotides, the CDR3 is TGTGCCAGCAGTTTTAGGACAGGGCAAACTGAAGCTTTCTTT.

The chain links TRBV9 to TRBJ2-1; TRBD2 might be the D (6 bases). The germline V gene encodes CDR1 SGDLS and CDR2 YYNGEE. The V and J ends lost 2 bases and 5 bases respectively, with 8 bases between them. The length of the CDR3 is 13 residues. CDR3 sequence: CASSVSGNNEQFF. CDR3 DNA: TGTGCCAGCAGCGTTAGCGGTAACAATGAGCAGTTCTTC.

This chain joins TRBV14 and TRBJ2-7, with D maybe TRBD2 (6 bases). The V gene lost 5 bases and the J gene lost 9 bases, with 14 bases spanning the gap. The CDR3 has 12 residues. Per the germline V gene, CDR1 is SGHDN and CDR2 is FVKESK. The CDR3 spells CASSESGLLQYF. CDR3 DNA sequence: TGTGCCAGCAGCGAAAGCGGGCTTCTGCAGTACTTC.

The chain has TRBV5-1 and TRBJ2-2, with 8 bases identical to TRBD2. CDR1 is SGHRS and CDR2 is YFSETQ in the germline V gene. Unmatched junction bases numbered 5, after V lost 5 bases and J lost 2 bases. The CDR3 contains 15 residues. DNA for the CDR3: TGCGCCAGCAGACTCGGGAGGGCCAACACCGGGGAGCTGTTTTTT. It yields the protein CASRLGRANTGELFF. The full variable domain, completed using reference TRBV5-1 and TRBJ2-2, is KAGVTQTPRYLIKTRGQQVTLSCSPISGHRSVSWYQQTPGQGLQFLFEYFSETQRNKGNFPGRFSGRQFSNSRSEMNVSTLELGDSALYLCASRLGRANTGELFFGEGSRLTVL.

V gene TRBV6-5 combines with J gene TRBJ2-7; the D gene is possibly TRBD2 (6 bases). The germline V and J ends were trimmed by 0 bases and 6 bases, with 15 bases remaining between them. The CDR3 length is 15 residues. Germline V CDR1 and CDR2: MNHEY, SVGAGI. This CDR3 reads CASSYSGTGAVEQYF. The DNA of the CDR3 is TGTGCCAGCAGTTACTCTGGGACGGGAGCGGTCGAGCAGTACTTC.

This chain links TRBV5-1 with TRBJ1-2; D unresolved. The V gene lost 0 bases and the J gene lost 2 bases, with 8 bases spanning the gap. Germline V gene sequence: CDR1 SGHRS, CDR2 YFSETQ. The CDR3 consists of 14 residues. CDR3 DNA sequence: TGCGCCAGCAGCTTGGCAGGCAGAAACTATGGCTACACCTTC. Translating gives CASSLAGRNYGYTF.

The chain is built from TRBV11-3 and TRBJ2-1; 7 bases agree with TRBD2. This CDR3 spans 16 amino acids. Per the germline V gene, CDR1 is SGHNT and CDR2 is YENEEA. J gave up 2 bases and V 2 bases, and 6 bases lay outside the gene matches. The CDR3 is CASSLIGGRAYNEQFF. In DNA form, the CDR3 reads TGTGCCAGCAGCTTAATCGGAGGGAGGGCCTACAATGAGCAGTTCTTC.

CDR3 nucleotides: TGTGCCAGTAGTCCCCAGGGGTCAGGGGTGAAGTTAACCGGGGAGCTGTTTTTT. Translated, it gives CASSPQGSGVKLTGELFF. This chain connects TRBV19 to TRBJ2-2; a weak D match, TRBD1 (6 bases). The CDR3 length is 18 residues. Germline assignment: CDR1 LNHDA and CDR2 SQIVND (reference sequence). Trimming removed 5 bases from V and 5 bases from J, with 24 bases in between. Full variable domain (rest looked up from reference TRBV19 and TRBJ2-2): DGGITQSPKYLFRKEGQNVTLSCEQNLNHDAMYWYRQDPGQGLRLIYYSQIVNDFQKGDIAEGYSVSREKKESFPLTVTSAQKNPTAFYLCASSPQGSGVKLTGELFFGEGSRLTVL.

The V call is TRBV2, the J call TRBJ2-4, with 7 bases fitting TRBD1. The CDR3 runs to 13 residues. With V trimmed by 10 bases and J by 2 bases, 5 bases remained unmatched. CDR1 and CDR2 (germline): SNHLY, FYNNEI. This CDR3 is CAMTGLTKNIQYF. The CDR3 DNA follows: TGTGCCATGACAGGGTTGACCAAAAACATTCAGTACTTC. The full variable domain, rest sourced from reference TRBV2 and TRBJ2-4, is EPEVTQTPSHQVTQMGQEVILRCVPISNHLYFYWYRQILGQKVEFLVSFYNNEISEKSEIFDDQFSVERPDGSNFTLKIRSTKLEDSAMYFCAMTGLTKNIQYFGAGTRLSVL.

This chain uses TRBV5-1 with TRBJ2-7; TRBD1 might be the D (5 bases). The CDR3 covers 15 residues. Looked up from germline, CDR1 is SGHRS and CDR2 is YFSETQ. Trimming left V 0 bases short and J 0 bases short, with 10 bases between. The CDR3 DNA reads TGCGCCAGCAGCTTGGCACAGGCCATCTCCTACGAGCAGTACTTC. Translating gives CASSLAQAISYEQYF.

This clone was observed a few times. J is TRBJ2-1 and V is TRBV2; D perhaps matches TRBD2 (6 bases). This CDR3 spans 15 amino acids. In germline, CDR1 is SNHLY, CDR2 FYNNEI. Trimming took off 6 bases at V and 9 bases at J, with 21 bases between the two ends. The CDR3 nucleotides are TGTGCCAGCAGGACCGGGACTTCCCTAATTACTGAGCAGTTCTTC. Translation gives CASRTGTSLITEQFF.

As for this clone: A junction end diverges from the germline sequence, so it may reflect a read error. This chain connects TRBV6-2 or TRBV6-3 to TRBJ2-7; the D is unclear. The CDR3 is 15 residues long. Germline CDR1 and CDR2: MNHEY and SVGEGT. CDR3 sequence reads: CASSYSEAGEHEQYF. CDR3 DNA: TGTGCCAGCAGCTACTCCGAAGCAGGCGAACACGAGCAGTACTTC.

The chain is built from TRBV3-1 (or the pseudogene TRBV3-2) and TRBJ2-1; 12 nucleotides match TRBD2. The V gene's germline CDR1 is LGHDT and CDR2 YNNKEL (reference sequence). The CDR3 is made up of 16 amino acids. V dropped 0 bases and J dropped 7; count of bases not matched to a gene: 4. CDR3 protein: CASSQEGLAGDNEQFF. CDR3 DNA sequence: TGTGCCAGCAGCCAAGAGGGACTAGCGGGTGATAATGAGCAGTTCTTC.

The chain employs TRBV7-8 and TRBJ1-5; 10 bases agree with TRBD1. Germline assignment: CDR1 SGHVS and CDR2 FQNEAQ. The CDR3 spans 17 residues. The J segment lost 1 base and the V segment lost 5 bases, leaving 8 bases of the junction unmatched. CDR3 nucleotide sequence: TGTGCCAGCAGCATCGACAGGGGGCGATCGAGCAATCAGCCCCAGCATTTT. Its protein is CASSIDRGRSSNQPQHF.

The chain has TRBV29-1 and TRBJ2-1, with D possibly being TRBD1 (6 bases). The V and J ends lost 0 bases and 5 bases respectively, with 14 bases between them. This CDR3 has 15 amino acids. Germline CDR1 reads SQVTM; CDR2 reads ANQGSEA. The CDR3, as DNA: TGCAGCGTTGAAGATCAGGTAGGGGGAAACAATGAGCAGTTCTTC. Translation gives CSVEDQVGGNNEQFF.

J is TRBJ2-1 and V is TRBV27; D is undetermined. Between the trimmed V and J ends, which lost 3 bases and 0 bases, there was a span of 3 bases. This CDR3 is 13 amino acids long. Germline CDR1 and CDR2: MNHEY and SMNVEV (reference sequence). The CDR3 here is CASSFSSYNEQFF. In nucleotides, the CDR3 is TGTGCCAGCAGTTTCAGCTCCTACAATGAGCAGTTCTTC.

V is TRBV5-5 and J is TRBJ2-3, with 8 nucleotides matching TRBD2. The germline gives CDR1 SGHKS, CDR2 YYEKEE (reference sequence). The CDR3 spans 16 residues. Trimming at V came to 2 bases and at J to 4 bases, leaving 9 bases not matched to a gene. In DNA form, the CDR3 reads TGTGCCAGCAGCTTCCTAGCGGGTCCTTTCCCAGATACGCAGTATTTT. Translation: CASSFLAGPFPDTQYF.

The J gene is TRBJ2-1, the V gene TRBV7-9; 7 bases align to TRBD2. Germline values: CDR1 SEHNR, CDR2 FQNEAQ (reference sequence). The CDR3 is 18 amino acids. J was trimmed by 5 bases and V by 5 bases; bases with no gene match: 18. In DNA, the CDR3 is TGTGCCAGCAGCACCACGGGGGATCCGGGAGGACTGGACAATGAGCAGTTCTTC. As protein: CASSTTGDPGGLDNEQFF.

This clone showed up just once. This sequence joins TRBV13 and TRBJ2-7, with D possibly being TRBD1 (5 bases). Trimming took 3 bases from V and 3 from J, leaving 15 bases between them. The CDR3 length is 15 residues. Germline V gives CDR1 PRHDT, CDR2 FYEKMQ (reference sequence). Here the CDR3 DNA reads TGTGCCAGCAGCTTGAAGGGGAATAGCCTCTACGAGCAGTACTTC. It is translated as CASSLKGNSLYEQYF.

The sample holds one count of this clone. The chain combines TRBV7-8 with TRBJ2-7; D possibly corresponds to TRBD1 (6 bases). Trimming stripped 0 bases from V and 2 bases from J, with 8 bases between. Germline-derived CDR1 and CDR2 are SGHVS and FQNEAQ. The CDR3 sequence is 14 residues long. CDR3 DNA: TGTGCCAGCAGCTTAGCGGACAGAACCTACGAGCAGTACTTC. Translation: CASSLADRTYEQYF.

The genes are TRBV18 and TRBJ2-4; 11 bases agree with TRBD2. Germline lookup yields CDR1 KGHSH and CDR2 LQKENI. CDR3 length equals 17 residues. V was clipped by 0 bases and J by 2 bases; unmatched bases: 3. In DNA, the CDR3 is TGTGCCAGCTCACCACCGTTAGCGGGAGGGTCCAAAAACATTCAGTACTTC. Residues: CASSPPLAGGSKNIQYF.

This sequence joins TRBV27 and TRBJ2-7; 7 nucleotides match TRBD1. This CDR3 region has 14 residues. Germline CDR1 and CDR2: MNHEY and SMNVEV (reference sequence). V shed 2 bases, J shed 5 bases, and the junction held 6 bases outside the gene matches. CDR3 coding DNA: TGTGCCAGCAGTTTAGGGACAGACAGGGACGAGCAGTACTTC. The encoded protein is CASSLGTDRDEQYF.

The chain carries TRBV4-2 and TRBJ2-5; 8 positions agree with TRBD2. The CDR3 extends over 15 amino acids. V lost 2 bases to trimming and J lost 5 bases; unmatched junction nucleotides: 7. Germline loops: CDR1 LGHNA, CDR2 YNFKEQ. CDR3 in DNA: TGTGCCAGCAGCCAAAAAGCGGGAGACTGGGAGACCCAGTACTTC. This codes for CASSQKAGDWETQYF.

The chain has TRBV11-2 and TRBJ2-1; TRBD1 matches 8 bases. The CDR3 has 19 amino acids. V was clipped by 2 bases and J by 0 bases; unmatched bases: 12. Germline CDR1 and CDR2: SGHAT and FQNNGV. CDR3 DNA sequence: TGTGCCAGCAGCTTAATTCGCAGGGGGCCCAAGAGCTCCTACAATGAGCAGTTCTTC. It yields the protein CASSLIRRGPKSSYNEQFF.

This chain links TRBV30 with TRBJ1-2, with D maybe TRBD1 (6 bases). V was clipped by 5 bases and J by 0 bases, with 10 bases between them. The germline V gene encodes CDR1 GTSNPN and CDR2 SVGIG (reference sequence). CDR3 size: 13 residues. DNA of the CDR3: TGTGCCTGGTCACAGGGATCTAACTATGGCTACACCTTC. Translating gives CAWSQGSNYGYTF.